The 14 T cell receptor beta chains presented below share a single source sample, sequenced in a study of CD8+ T cells in alopecia areata. The authors extracted RNA and reverse transcribed it into cDNA as the sequencing template. Profiling relied on immunoSEQ multiplex PCR, and the TCRdb table lists in-frame clones only, not all of them. The sample is made up of under 7,000 clones, none counted only once. CD4, CD8alpha, NKG2D, NKG2ACE and other markers were used to sort pooled cutaneous lymph node cells. Input material: CD8+ T cells sorted from a lymph node. These receptors all stem from a C3H/HeJ mouse with alopecia areata. Strain haplotype (MHC): H2-k.

Within the sample, this clone is medium-sized. Mouse germline and gene names are used. The read falls 4 residues short of the CDR3 end, and the missing part is taken from the germline J gene. The rearrangement links TRBV13-3 to TRBJ2-4, with 9 bases fitting TRBD1. V lost 1 base, J lost 1 base, and 7 bases stayed unmatched. The V gene's germline CDR1 is NNHDY and CDR2 SYVADS. This CDR3 region has 17 residues. The CDR3 is CASSDPGQGWGQNTLYF. The CDR3 bases that were read are TGTGCCAGCAGTGATCCCGGACAGGGGTGGGGTCAAAAC. Full variable domain (outside the CDR3, taken from reference TRBV13-3 and TRBJ2-4): EAAVTQSPRSKVAVTGGKVTLSCHQTNNHDYMYWYRQDTGHGLRLIHYSYVADSTEKGDIPDGYKASRPSQENFSLILELASLSQTAVYFCASSDPGQGWGQNTLYFGAGTRLSVL.

This clone has just a few counts. The gene symbols are mouse symbols. The missing CDR3 end, 4 residues past where the read stops, is filled in from the germline J gene. The chain joins TRBV31 to TRBJ2-4; tentatively, D is TRBD1 (6 bases). Germline CDR1 reads GKSSPN; CDR2 reads SITVG. This CDR3 has 12 amino acids. The CDR3 is CAWSLTGNTLYF. The CDR3 DNA, read in part, is TGTGCCTGGAGTCTAACAGGGAAC.

This clone is labeled as medium-sized. The gene names given are mouse names. Sequencing ends 4 residues short of the CDR3 end; the germline J gene provides the rest. The chain carries TRBV13-3 and TRBJ2-4, with 7 positions matching TRBD2. This CDR3 has 18 residues. CDR1 is NNHDY, CDR2 SYVADS, per germline. V lost 0 bases and J lost 2; bases outside the gene matches: 12. The DNA read from the CDR3 is TGTGCCAGCAGTGATGCATCAATACCTGGGGGTCCTCAAAAC. This gives the protein CASSDASIPGGPQN. The CDR3 in full is CASSDASIPGGPQNTLYF.

Details on this clone: Gene names follow the mouse nomenclature. Coverage ceases 4 residues before the CDR3 finishes, and the germline J gene fills in the end. The rearrangement uses TRBV5 and TRBJ2-1; 9 positions match TRBD1. This CDR3 has 16 residues. J lost 3 bases, V lost 2 bases, and 5 bases had no gene match. CDR1 and CDR2 from the germline V gene are LGHNA and YNLKQL (reference sequence). CDR3 bases read: TGTGCCAGCAGCCAACCCCCGGGACAGGGCTATGCT. This encodes CASSQPPGQGYA. In full, the CDR3 is CASSQPPGQGYAEQFF.

This clone ranks as medium-sized. Mouse germline and gene names are used. The read ends 4 residues shy of where the CDR3 ends; the end is completed using the germline J gene. The genes are TRBV13-1 and TRBJ2-1, with TRBD1 as a possible D gene (6 bases). The CDR3 is 16 amino acids. Trimming took 0 bases from V and 1 from J, leaving 11 bases between them. Germline CDR1 is NSHNY and CDR2 is SYGAGN. The covered CDR3 bases are TGTGCCAGCAGTGATGCAGAGGGACACAACTATGCT. Protein: CASSDAEGHNYA. The complete CDR3 reads CASSDAEGHNYAEQFF.

The sample holds a few counts of this clone. Each gene name is a mouse one. The observed sequence ends 4 residues before the CDR3 terminus, with the missing tail filled in from the germline J gene. The J gene is TRBJ2-5, the V gene TRBV14; weak D call: TRBD1 (6 bases). V shed 2 bases and J shed 2 bases, with 9 bases lying between them. This CDR3 comprises 14 residues. Looked up from germline, CDR1 is SGHDT and CDR2 is FRDEAV. The covered CDR3 bases are TGTGCCAGCAGTTTAAGGGGGAGCCAAGAC. Protein product: CASSLRGSQD. In full, the CDR3 is CASSLRGSQDTQYF.

This clone occurred many times. Gene names follow the mouse nomenclature. This CDR3 reads CASGDEGDRAETLYF. The part of the CDR3 DNA that was read is TGTGCCAGCGGTGATGAGGGGGACAGGGCAGAA. This chain connects TRBV13-2 to TRBJ2-3; 8 nucleotides agree with TRBD1. The read ends 4 residues shy of where the CDR3 ends; the end is completed using the germline J gene. The V gene end was trimmed by 0 bases and the J gene end by 3 bases; junction bases not matched to a gene: 3. CDR1 is NNHNN and CDR2 is SYGAGS in the germline V gene (reference sequence). The CDR3 extends over 15 amino acids.

This clone was observed a few times. Gene names are the mouse ones. The read ends 4 residues early relative to the CDR3; the germline J gene fills the gap. V and J are TRBV1 and TRBJ2-1, with 10 bases lining up with TRBD2. Germline loops: CDR1 NSQYPW, CDR2 LRSPGD (reference sequence). This CDR3 has 15 residues. Incomplete CDR3 DNA: TGCACCTGCAGTGCAGGACTGGGGGGTTGGACT. Protein sequence: CTCSAGLGGWT. The entire CDR3 sequence reads CTCSAGLGGWTEQFF. Filled out from reference TRBV1 and TRBJ2-1, the complete variable domain reads VTLLEQNPRWRLVPRGQAVNLRCILKNSQYPWMSWYQQDLQKQLQWLFTLRSPGDKEVKSLPGADYLATRVTDTELRLQVANMSQGRTLYCTCSAGLGGWTEQFFGPGTRLTVL.

This clone was observed at least ten times. Gene and germline names: mouse. The CDR3 goes on 4 residues after the read ends, and that part is filled in from the germline J gene. This chain joins TRBV13-3 and TRBJ2-4; TRBD2 matches 13 bases. This CDR3 has 15 residues. Trimming removed 4 bases from V and 3 bases from J; junction bases left unmatched: 2. The germline V gene encodes CDR1 NNHDY and CDR2 SYVADS. The DNA read from the CDR3 is TGTGCCAGCAGTTGGACTGGGGGGGCACAAAAC. This gives the protein CASSWTGGAQN. The complete CDR3 sequence is CASSWTGGAQNTLYF.

This clone came up a few times. These gene names are mouse names. With the read ending 3 residues before the CDR3 end, the germline J gene is used to fill in that end. The chain has TRBV4 and TRBJ1-6; possibly TRBD1 for D (6 bases). TRBJ1-6 is placed among ORFs of uncertain function. Germline V gene lookup returns CDR1 LGHDT and CDR2 YNNKQL (reference sequence). The V gene lost 3 bases and the J gene lost 4 bases, with 7 bases spanning the gap. The CDR3 covers 14 residues. The sequenced CDR3 bases are TGTGCCAGCAGCTACCAGGGGTATAATTCGCCC. Residues: CASSYQGYNSP. From start to end, the CDR3 is CASSYQGYNSPLYF.

This clone was recorded at least ten times. Mouse gene names apply. The read falls 4 residues short of the CDR3 end, and the missing part is taken from the germline J gene. The chain carries TRBV12-1 and TRBJ2-5; possible D gene TRBD1, 5 bases. CDR1 SGHSN and CDR2 HYEKVE come from the germline V gene. The CDR3 is 13 amino acids. Partial CDR3 DNA: TGTGCCAGCTCTCAAGGGGAGGGAGAC. Protein: CASSQGEGD. The CDR3 in its entirety is CASSQGEGDTQYF.

A few counts support this clone. The germline and genes are mouse ones. The CDR3 end falls 4 residues outside the read, so it is completed with the germline J gene. The chain joins TRBV1 to TRBJ2-1; 11 bases are shared with TRBD1. Trimming took 3 bases from V and 5 from J; bases not matched to a gene: 3. The CDR3 consists of 15 residues. Germline values: CDR1 NSQYPW, CDR2 LRSPGD (reference sequence). The part of the CDR3 DNA that was read is TGCACCTGCAGTGCTCCGGACAGGGGGCATGCT. Protein product: CTCSAPDRGHA. From start to end, the CDR3 is CTCSAPDRGHAEQFF. The complete variable domain, with remaining parts taken from reference TRBV1 and TRBJ2-1, reads VTLLEQNPRWRLVPRGQAVNLRCILKNSQYPWMSWYQQDLQKQLQWLFTLRSPGDKEVKSLPGADYLATRVTDTELRLQVANMSQGRTLYCTCSAPDRGHAEQFFGPGTRLTVL.

In its sample, this clone was seen many times. Gene names and germline match the mouse. Read sequence stops 4 residues before the CDR3 end, and the germline J gene provides the missing end. This chain links TRBV13-1 with TRBJ2-7; TRBD2 matches at 7 bases. Germline CDR1 NSHNY, CDR2 SYGAGN. The length of the CDR3 is 14 residues. Germline trimming cut 2 bases from V and 3 bases from J; bases unmatched to any gene: 5. CDR3 DNA, as far as it was read: TGTGCCAGCAGTGAATTCGGGGGGGACTAT. This gives the protein CASSEFGGDY. The full CDR3 is CASSEFGGDYEQYF.

This clone was recorded at least ten times. Each gene name is a mouse one. CDR3 loop: CASSWDRDTQYF. The DNA read from the CDR3 is TGTGCCAGCAGTTGGGACAGGGAC. The chain couples TRBV14 to TRBJ2-5, with TRBD1 matching over 8 bases. The read gets to within 4 residues of the CDR3 end, and the germline J gene fills in the rest. Germline lookup yields CDR1 SGHDT and CDR2 FRDEAV. The CDR3 runs 12 residues. Based on the CDR3 plus reference TRBV14 and TRBJ2-5, the full variable domain is EAGVTQSPRYAVLQEGQAVSFWCDPISGHDTLYWYQQPRDQGPQLLVYFRDEAVIDNSQLPSDRFSAVRPKGTNSTLKIQSAKQGDTATYLCASSWDRDTQYFGPGTRLLVL.